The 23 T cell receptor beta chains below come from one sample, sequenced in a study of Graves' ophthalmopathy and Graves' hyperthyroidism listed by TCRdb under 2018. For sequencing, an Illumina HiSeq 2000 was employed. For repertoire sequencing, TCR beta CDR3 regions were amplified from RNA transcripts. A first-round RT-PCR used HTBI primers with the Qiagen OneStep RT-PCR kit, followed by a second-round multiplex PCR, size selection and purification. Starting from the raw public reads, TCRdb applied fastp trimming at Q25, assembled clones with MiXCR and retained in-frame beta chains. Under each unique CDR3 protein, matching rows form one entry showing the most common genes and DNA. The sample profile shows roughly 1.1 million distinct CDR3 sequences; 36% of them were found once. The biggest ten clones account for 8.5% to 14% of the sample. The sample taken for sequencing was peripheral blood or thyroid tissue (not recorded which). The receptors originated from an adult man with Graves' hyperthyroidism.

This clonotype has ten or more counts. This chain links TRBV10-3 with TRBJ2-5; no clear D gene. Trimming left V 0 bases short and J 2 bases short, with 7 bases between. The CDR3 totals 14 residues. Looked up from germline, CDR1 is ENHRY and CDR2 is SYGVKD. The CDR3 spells CAISESNRQETQYF. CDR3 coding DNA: TGTGCCATCAGTGAGTCGAACAGACAAGAGACCCAGTACTTC.

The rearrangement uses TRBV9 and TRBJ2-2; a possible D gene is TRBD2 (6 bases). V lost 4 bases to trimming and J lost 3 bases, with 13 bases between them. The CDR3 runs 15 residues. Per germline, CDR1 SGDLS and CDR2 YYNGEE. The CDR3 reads CASSRDSRDTGELFF. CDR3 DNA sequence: TGTGCCAGCAGCCGGGACTCTCGAGACACCGGGGAGCTGTTTTTT.

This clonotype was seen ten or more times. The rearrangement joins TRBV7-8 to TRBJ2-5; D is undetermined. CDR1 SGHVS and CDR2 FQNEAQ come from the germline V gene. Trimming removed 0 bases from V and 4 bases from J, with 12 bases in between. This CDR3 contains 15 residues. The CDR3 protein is CASSLAAGYLETQYF. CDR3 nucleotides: TGTGCCAGCAGCTTAGCGGCTGGCTATTTAGAGACCCAGTACTTC.

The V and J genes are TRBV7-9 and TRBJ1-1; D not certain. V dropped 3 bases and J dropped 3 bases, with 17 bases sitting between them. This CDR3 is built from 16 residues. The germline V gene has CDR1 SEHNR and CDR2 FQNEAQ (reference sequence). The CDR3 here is CASSFPTEGWDTEAFF. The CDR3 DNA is TGTGCCAGCAGCTTCCCCACGGAGGGATGGGACACTGAAGCTTTCTTT.

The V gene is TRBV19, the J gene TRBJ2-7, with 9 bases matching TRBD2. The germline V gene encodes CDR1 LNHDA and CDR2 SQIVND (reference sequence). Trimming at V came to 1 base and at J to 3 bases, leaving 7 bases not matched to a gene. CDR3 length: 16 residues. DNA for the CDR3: TGTGCCAGTAGTATAGGTGGACTAGCGAAAGGCTACGAGCAGTACTTC. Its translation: CASSIGGLAKGYEQYF.

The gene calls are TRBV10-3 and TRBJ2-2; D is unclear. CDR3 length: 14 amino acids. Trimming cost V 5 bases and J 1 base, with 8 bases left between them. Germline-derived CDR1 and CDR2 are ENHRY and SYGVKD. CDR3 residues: CAISWTGNTGELFF. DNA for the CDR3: TGTGCCATCAGTTGGACGGGGAACACCGGGGAGCTGTTTTTT.

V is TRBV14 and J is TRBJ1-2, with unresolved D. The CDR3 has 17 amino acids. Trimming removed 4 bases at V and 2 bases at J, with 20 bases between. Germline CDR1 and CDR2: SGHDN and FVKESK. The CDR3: CASSPVSVKTPNYGYTF. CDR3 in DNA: TGTGCCAGCAGCCCCGTGTCAGTAAAGACCCCCAACTATGGCTACACCTTC.

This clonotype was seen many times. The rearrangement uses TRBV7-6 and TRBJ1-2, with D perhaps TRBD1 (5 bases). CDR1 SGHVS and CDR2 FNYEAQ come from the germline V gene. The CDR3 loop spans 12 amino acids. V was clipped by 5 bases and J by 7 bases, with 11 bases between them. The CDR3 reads CASSPGAGGYTF. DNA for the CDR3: TGTGCCAGCAGCCCCGGGGCCGGTGGCTACACCTTC.

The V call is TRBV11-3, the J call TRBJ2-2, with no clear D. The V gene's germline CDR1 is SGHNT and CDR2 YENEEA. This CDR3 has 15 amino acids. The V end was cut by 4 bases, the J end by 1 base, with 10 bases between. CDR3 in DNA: TGTGCCAGCAGCTCGCCCCATAAGAACACCGGGGAGCTGTTTTTT. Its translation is CASSSPHKNTGELFF.

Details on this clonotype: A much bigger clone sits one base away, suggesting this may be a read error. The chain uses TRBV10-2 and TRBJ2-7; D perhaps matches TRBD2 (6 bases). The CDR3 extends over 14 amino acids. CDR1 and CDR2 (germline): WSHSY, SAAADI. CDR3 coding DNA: TGTGCCAGCGGTTTGTCGGGGGTTTACTCCGAGCAGTACTTC. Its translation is CASGLSGVYSEQYF.

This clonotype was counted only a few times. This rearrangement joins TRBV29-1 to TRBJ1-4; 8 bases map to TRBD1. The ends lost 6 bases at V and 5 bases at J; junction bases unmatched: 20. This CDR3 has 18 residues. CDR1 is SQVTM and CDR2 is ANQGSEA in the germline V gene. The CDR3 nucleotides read TGCAGCGTCGATGGAGGGCGCAGACAGGGGAAGAGGAATGAAAAACTGTTTTTT. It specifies CSVDGGRRQGKRNEKLFF.

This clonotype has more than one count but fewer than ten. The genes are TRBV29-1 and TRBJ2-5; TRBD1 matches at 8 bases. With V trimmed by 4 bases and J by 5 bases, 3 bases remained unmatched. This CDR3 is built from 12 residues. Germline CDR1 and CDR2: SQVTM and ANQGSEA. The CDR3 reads CSVAGGMETQYF. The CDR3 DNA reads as TGCAGCGTTGCAGGGGGCATGGAGACCCAGTACTTC.

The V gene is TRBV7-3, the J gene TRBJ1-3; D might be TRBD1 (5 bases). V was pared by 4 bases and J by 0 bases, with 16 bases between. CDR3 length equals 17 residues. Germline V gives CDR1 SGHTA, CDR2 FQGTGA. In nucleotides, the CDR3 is TGTGCCAGCAGCTCGTATACAGGACAATTCTCTGGAAACACCATATATTTT. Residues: CASSSYTGQFSGNTIYF.

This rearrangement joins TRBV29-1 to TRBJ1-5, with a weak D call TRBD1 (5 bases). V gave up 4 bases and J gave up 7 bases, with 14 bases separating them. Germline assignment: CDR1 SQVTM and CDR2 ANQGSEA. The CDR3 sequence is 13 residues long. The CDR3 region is CSVGGGSSQPQHF. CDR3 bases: TGCAGCGTTGGGGGGGGAAGTAGCCAGCCCCAGCATTTT.

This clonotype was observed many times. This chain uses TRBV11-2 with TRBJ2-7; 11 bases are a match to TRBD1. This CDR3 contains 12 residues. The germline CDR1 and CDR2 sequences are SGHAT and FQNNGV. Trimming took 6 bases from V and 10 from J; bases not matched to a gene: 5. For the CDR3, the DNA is TGTGCCAGCAGACCAGGACAGGGGGCCCAGTACTTC. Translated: CASRPGQGAQYF. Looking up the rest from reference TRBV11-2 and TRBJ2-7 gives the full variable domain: EAGVAQSPRYKIIEKRQSVAFWCNPISGHATLYWYQQILGQGPKLLIQFQNNGVVDDSQLPKDRFSAERLKGVDSTLKIQPAKLEDSAVYLCASRPGQGAQYFGPGTRLTVT.

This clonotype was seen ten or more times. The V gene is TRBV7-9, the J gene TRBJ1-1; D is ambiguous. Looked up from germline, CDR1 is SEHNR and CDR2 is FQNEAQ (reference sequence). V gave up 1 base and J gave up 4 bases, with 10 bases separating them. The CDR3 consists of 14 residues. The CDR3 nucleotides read TGTGCCAGCAGCTTAGGGGCGCGCGGCACTGAAGCTTTCTTT. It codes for CASSLGARGTEAFF.

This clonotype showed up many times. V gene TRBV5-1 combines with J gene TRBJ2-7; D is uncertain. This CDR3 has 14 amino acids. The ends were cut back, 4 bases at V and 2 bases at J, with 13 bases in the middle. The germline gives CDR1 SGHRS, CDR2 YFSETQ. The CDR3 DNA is TGCGCCAGCAGCGTTGAGAGCTCTACCTACGAGCAGTACTTC. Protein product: CASSVESSTYEQYF.

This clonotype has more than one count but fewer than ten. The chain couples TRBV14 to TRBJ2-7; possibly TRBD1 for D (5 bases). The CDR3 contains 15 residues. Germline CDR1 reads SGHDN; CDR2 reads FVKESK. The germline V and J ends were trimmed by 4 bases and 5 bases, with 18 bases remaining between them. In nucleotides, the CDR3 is TGTGCCAGCAGCCTACCTGGATTTGCAGGGCACGAGCAGTACTTC. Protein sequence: CASSLPGFAGHEQYF.

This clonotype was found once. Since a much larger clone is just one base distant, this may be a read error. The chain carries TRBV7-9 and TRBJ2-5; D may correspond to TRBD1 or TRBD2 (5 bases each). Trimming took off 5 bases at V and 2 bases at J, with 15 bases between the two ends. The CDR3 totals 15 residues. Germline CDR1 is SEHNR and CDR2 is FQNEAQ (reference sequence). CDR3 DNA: TGTGCCAGCAGCAAAAGATGGGGGACGCAAGAGACCCAGTACTTC. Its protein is CASSKRWGTQETQYF.

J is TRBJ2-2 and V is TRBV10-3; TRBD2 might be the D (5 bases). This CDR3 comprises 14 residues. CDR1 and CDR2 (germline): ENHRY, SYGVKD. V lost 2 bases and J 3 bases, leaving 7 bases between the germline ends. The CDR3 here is CAISEAGHTGELFF. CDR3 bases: TGTGCCATCAGTGAGGCGGGTCACACCGGGGAGCTGTTTTTT.

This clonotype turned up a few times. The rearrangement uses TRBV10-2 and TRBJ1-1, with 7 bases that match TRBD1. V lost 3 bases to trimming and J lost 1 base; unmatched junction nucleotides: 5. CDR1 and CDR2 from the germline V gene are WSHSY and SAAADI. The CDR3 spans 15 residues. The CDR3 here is CASSDSGQSNTEAFF. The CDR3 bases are TGCGCCAGCAGTGACTCGGGACAGTCGAACACTGAAGCTTTCTTT.

CDR3 nucleotide sequence: TGTGCCAGCAGTGAGGTAGACAGGGGCGTGAAGACCCAGTACTTC. Translated: CASSEVDRGVKTQYF. This sequence joins TRBV2 and TRBJ2-5; 8 bases match TRBD1. Trimming removed 3 bases from V and 6 bases from J; junction bases left unmatched: 9. Germline CDR1 and CDR2: SNHLY and FYNNEI. CDR3 length: 15 amino acids. The full variable domain, completed using reference TRBV2 and TRBJ2-5, is EPEVTQTPSHQVTQMGQEVILRCVPISNHLYFYWYRQILGQKVEFLVSFYNNEISEKSEIFDDQFSVERPDGSNFTLKIRSTKLEDSAMYFCASSEVDRGVKTQYFGPGTRLLVL.

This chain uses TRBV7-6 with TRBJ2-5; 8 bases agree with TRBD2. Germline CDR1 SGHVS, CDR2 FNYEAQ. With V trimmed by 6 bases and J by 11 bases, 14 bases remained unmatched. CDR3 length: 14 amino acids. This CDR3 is CASSSRGGGNEQYF. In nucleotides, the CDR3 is TGTGCCAGCAGTTCCCGGGGGGGTGGCAATGAGCAGTACTTC.